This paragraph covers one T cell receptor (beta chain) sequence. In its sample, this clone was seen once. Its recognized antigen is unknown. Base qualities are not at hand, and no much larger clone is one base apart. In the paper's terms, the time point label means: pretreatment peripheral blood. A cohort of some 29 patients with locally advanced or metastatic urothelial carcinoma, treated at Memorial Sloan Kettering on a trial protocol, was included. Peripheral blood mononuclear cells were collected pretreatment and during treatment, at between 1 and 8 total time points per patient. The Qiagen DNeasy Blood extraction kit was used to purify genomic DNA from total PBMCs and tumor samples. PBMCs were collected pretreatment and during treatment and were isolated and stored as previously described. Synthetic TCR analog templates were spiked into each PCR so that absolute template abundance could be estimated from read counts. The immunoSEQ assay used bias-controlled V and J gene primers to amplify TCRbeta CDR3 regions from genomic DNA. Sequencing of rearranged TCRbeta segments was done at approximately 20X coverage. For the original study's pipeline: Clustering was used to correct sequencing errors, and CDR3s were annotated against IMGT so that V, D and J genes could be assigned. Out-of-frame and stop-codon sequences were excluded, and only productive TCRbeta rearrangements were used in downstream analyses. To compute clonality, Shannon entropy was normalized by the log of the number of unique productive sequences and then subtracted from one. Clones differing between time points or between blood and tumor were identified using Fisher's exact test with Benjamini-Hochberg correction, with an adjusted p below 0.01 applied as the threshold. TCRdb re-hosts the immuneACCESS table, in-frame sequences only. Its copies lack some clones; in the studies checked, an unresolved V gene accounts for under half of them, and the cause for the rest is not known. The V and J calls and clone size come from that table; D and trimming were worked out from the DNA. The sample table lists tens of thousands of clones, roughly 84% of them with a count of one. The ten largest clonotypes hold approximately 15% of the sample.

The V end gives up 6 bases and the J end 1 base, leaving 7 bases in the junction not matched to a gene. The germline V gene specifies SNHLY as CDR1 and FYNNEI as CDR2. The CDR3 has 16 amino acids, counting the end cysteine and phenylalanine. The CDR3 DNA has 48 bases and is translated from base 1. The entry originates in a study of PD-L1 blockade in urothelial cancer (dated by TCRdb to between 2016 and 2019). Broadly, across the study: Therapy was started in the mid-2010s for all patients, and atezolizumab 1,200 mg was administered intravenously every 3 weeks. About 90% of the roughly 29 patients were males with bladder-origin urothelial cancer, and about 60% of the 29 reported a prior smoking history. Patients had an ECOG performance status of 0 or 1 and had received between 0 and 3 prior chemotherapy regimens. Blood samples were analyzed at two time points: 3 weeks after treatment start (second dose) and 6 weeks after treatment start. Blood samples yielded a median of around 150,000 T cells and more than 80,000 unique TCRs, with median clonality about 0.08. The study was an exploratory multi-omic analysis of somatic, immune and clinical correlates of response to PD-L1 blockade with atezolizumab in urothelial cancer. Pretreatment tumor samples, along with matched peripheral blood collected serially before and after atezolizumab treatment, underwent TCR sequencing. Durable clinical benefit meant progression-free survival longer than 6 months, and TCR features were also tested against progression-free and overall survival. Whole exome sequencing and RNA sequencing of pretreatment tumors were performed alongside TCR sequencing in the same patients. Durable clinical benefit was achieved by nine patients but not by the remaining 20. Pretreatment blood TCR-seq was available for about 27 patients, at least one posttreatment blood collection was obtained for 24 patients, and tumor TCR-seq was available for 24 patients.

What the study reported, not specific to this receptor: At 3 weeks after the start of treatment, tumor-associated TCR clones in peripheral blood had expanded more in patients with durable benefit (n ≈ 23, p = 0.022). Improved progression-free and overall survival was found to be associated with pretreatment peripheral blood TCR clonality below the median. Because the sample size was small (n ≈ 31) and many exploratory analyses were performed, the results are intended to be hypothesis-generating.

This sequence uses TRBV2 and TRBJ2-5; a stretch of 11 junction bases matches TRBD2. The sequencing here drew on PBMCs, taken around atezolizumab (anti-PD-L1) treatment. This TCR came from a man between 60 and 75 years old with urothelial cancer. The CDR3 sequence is CASRSLAGGPQETQYF. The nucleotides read TGTGCCAGCAGATCCCTAGCGGGGGGCCCCCAAGAGACCCAGTACTTC. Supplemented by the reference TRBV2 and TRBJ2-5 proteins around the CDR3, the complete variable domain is EPEVTQTPSHQVTQMGQEVILRCVPISNHLYFYWYRQILGQKVEFLVSFYNNEISEKSEIFDDQFSVERPDGSNFTLKIRSTKLEDSAMYFCASRSLAGGPQETQYFGPGTRLLVL.